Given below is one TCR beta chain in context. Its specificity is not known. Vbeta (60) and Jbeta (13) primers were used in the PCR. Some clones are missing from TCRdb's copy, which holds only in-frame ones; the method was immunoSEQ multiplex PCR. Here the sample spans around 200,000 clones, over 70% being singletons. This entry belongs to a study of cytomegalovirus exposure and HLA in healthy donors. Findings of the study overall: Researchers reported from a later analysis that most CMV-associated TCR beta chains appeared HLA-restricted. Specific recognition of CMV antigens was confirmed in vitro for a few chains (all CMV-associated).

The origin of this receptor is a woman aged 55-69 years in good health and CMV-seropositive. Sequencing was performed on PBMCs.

This CDR3 is CAWSVSGTVVGKLFF. In nucleotides, the CDR3 is TGTGCCTGGAGTGTTAGCGGGACCGTGGTAGGGAAACTGTTTTTT. J is TRBJ1-4 and V is TRBV30; the D gene is possibly TRBD1 (5 bases). The V and J ends lost 0 bases and 11 bases respectively, with 19 bases between them. The CDR3 sequence is 15 residues long. The germline CDR1 and CDR2 sequences are GTSNPN and SVGIG (reference sequence).